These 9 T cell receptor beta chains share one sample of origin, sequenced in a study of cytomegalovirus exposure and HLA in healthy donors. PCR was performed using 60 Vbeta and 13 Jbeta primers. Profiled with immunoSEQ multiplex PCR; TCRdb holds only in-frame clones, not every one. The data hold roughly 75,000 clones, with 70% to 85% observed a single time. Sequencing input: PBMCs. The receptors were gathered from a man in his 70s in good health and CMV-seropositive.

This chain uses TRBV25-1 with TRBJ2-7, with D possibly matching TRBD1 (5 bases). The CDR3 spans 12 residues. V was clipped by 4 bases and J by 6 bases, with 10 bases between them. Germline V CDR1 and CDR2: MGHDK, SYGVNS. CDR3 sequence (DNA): TGTGCCAGCAGTGCAGGACATGGCGAGCAGTACTTC. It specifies CASSAGHGEQYF.

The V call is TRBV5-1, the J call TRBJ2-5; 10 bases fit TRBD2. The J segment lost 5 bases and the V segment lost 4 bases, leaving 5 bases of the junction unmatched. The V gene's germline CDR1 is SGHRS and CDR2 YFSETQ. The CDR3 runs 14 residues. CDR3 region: CASSSGRAGETQYF. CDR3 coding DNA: TGCGCCAGCAGCAGCGGGAGGGCGGGGGAGACCCAGTACTTC. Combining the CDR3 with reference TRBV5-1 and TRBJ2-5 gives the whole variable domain KAGVTQTPRYLIKTRGQQVTLSCSPISGHRSVSWYQQTPGQGLQFLFEYFSETQRNKGNFPGRFSGRQFSNSRSEMNVSTLELGDSALYLCASSSGRAGETQYFGPGTRLLVL.

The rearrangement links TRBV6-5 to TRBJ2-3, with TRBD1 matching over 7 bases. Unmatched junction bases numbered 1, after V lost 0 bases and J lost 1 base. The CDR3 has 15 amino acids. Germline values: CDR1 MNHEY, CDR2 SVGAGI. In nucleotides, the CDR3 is TGTGCCAGCAGTTACTCGACAGGGCGCACAGATACGCAGTATTTT. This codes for CASSYSTGRTDTQYF.

The CDR3 bases are TGTGCCAGCTCACCACCTACTAGCGGGTATAGGTACAATGAGCAGTTCTTC. Translation gives CASSPPTSGYRYNEQFF. J is TRBJ2-1 and V is TRBV18; 9 bases match TRBD2. The CDR3 is 17 residues long. The ends lost 0 bases at V and 4 bases at J; junction bases unmatched: 7. Looked up from germline, CDR1 is KGHSH and CDR2 is LQKENI.

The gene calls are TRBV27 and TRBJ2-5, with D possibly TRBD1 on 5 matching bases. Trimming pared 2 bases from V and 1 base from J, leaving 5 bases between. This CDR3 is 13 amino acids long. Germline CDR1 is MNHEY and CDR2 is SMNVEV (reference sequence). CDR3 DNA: TGTGCCAGCAGTTTACAGGGCCAAGAGACCCAGTACTTC. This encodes CASSLQGQETQYF.

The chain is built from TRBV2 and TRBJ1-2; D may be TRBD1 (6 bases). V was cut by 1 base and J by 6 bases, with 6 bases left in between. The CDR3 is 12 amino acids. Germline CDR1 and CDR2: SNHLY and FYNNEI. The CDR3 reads CASSEDRDGYTF. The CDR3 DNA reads TGTGCCAGCAGTGAAGACAGGGATGGCTACACCTTC.

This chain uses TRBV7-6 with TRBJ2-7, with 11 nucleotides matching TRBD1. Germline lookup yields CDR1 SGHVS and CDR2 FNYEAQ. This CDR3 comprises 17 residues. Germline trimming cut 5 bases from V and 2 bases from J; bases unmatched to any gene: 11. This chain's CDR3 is CASSLGTGGRGTYEQYF. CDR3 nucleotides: TGTGCCAGCAGCCTGGGGACAGGGGGACGCGGTACCTACGAGCAGTACTTC.

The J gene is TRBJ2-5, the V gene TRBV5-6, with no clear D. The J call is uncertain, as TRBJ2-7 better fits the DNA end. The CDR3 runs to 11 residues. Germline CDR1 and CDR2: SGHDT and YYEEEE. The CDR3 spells CASSFGYEQYF. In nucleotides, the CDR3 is TGTGCCAGCAGCTTCGGTTACGAGCAGTACTTC.

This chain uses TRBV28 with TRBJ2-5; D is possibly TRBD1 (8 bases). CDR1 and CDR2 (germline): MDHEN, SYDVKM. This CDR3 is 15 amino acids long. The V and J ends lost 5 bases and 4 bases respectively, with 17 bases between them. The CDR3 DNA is TGTGCCAGCAGTCTTCAGGGGGCGGGGGTAGAGACCCAGTACTTC. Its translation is CASSLQGAGVETQYF.